This T cell receptor beta chain was identified in a study of blood T cell repertoires in COVID-19. The cohort comprised adults aged roughly 18 to 95 years residing in under 30 US areas. In the authors' workflow: Nucleated cell number was recorded as an estimate derived from reference gene primer amplification. Clones were sequenced by immunoSEQ multiplex PCR, and TCRdb holds only the in-frame ones, with some missing. V, J and clone size reflect that table, while D and trimming were determined from the DNA. The sample lists a few hundred thousand clones, approximately 88% occurring once. Trimming took off 6 bases at V and 2 bases at J, with 10 bases between the two ends. This CDR3 spans 13 amino acids. The V gene's germline CDR1 is MNHNS and CDR2 SASEGT.

What was sequenced was PBMCs or T cells enriched from blood (not recorded which). The chain combines TRBV6-1 with TRBJ1-2; tentatively, D is TRBD1 (6 bases). The receptor's source is a young man who had recovered from COVID-19. CDR3 DNA sequence: TGTGCCAGCAGCCCTACAGGGAACTATGGCTACACCTTC. Protein sequence: CASSPTGNYGYTF.